Listed below are T cell receptor beta chains from one sample, sequenced in a study of blood T cells in healthy people across ages. TCRdb re-called the 5' RACE reads with MiXCR, one entry per CDR3 protein. The data show about 800,000 distinct CDR3 sequences, with just under 25% seen just once and 3.7% held by the top ten. These records were also assigned to another study, of T cells of mothers and their children.

The sample consisted of blood. These receptor sequences come from a boy aged 5-17 years in good health. Each CDR3 is given with its conserved first and last residue. A D gene is named only where the DNA matches it firmly. Some rows have no size entry. The others give once, few or many, or a class for an expanded clone.

>TRBJ2-7|.|.|15|TRBV24-1
TGTGCCACCAGTGATTTAGTCCAGGCCTCCTACGAGCAGTACTTC
CATSDLVQASYEQYF
>TRBJ2-1|.|.|16|TRBV11-2
TGTGCCAGCAGCGTTTTTCTAGGTGAACTAGGTCATGAGCAGTTCTTC
CASSVFLGELGHEQFF
>TRBJ1-3|few|.|16|TRBV3-1
TGTGCCAGCAGCCCCCGGACAGACGCTACTGGAAACACCATATATTTT
CASSPRTDATGNTIYF
>TRBJ1-4|few|.|15|TRBV7-2
TGTGCCAGCAGCTTACAGCTTACAACTAATGAAAAACTGTTTTTT
CASSLQLTTNEKLFF
>TRBJ2-2|.|TRBD1|14|TRBV2
TGTGCCATTACTCCCCCGGACAGGGCTTTTAAGCTGTTTTTT
CAITPPDRAFKLFF
>TRBJ2-7|.|.|13|TRBV19
TGTGCCAGTAGTATAACCCTGTCCTACGAGCAGTACTTC
CASSITLSYEQYF
>TRBJ2-3|.|TRBD2|16|TRBV29-1
TGCAGCGTTGGGGGATTGACTAGCGGGAGCACAGATACGCAGTATTTT
CSVGGLTSGSTDTQYF
>TRBJ2-5|.|.|16|TRBV7-9
TGTGCCAGCAGCTCCCCAGACAGGCGGTCCCAAGAGACCCAGTACTTC
CASSSPDRRSQETQYF
>TRBJ2-1|few|TRBD2|16|TRBV19
TGTGCCAGTAGTATCTCCCCAGCGGGGGCCACCAATGAGCAGTTCTTC
CASSISPAGATNEQFF
>TRBJ2-7|.|.|13|TRBV14
TGTGCCAGCCGTGGGGCGGGGGCCGGACGAGTCTACTTC
CASRGAGAGRVYF